These T cell receptor beta chains were read from a single sample in a study of cytomegalovirus exposure and HLA in healthy donors. Method: immunoSEQ multiplex PCR; TCRdb's copy keeps in-frame clones and lacks some. The sample carries some 150,000 clones, 70% to 85% recorded once. The sequenced sample consisted of PBMCs. These receptors originate from a woman between 45 and 65 years old in good health and CMV-seropositive. The CDR3 runs from the conserved cysteine through the conserved F or W. Each record gives: D gene, clone size, J gene, V gene, CDR3 DNA, CDR3 protein. D genes are given only for firm matches. Part of the rows lack a size; the others show once, few, many or a class for expanded clones.

TRBD2,-,TRBJ2-7,TRBV6-6,TGTGCCAGCAGGCCGACTAGCGCCTTGATTTACGAGCAGTACTTC,CASRPTSALIYEQYF
-,once,TRBJ1-2,TRBV6-5,TGTGCCAGCAATCCAGGGCGGATCGGTGGCTACACCTTC,CASNPGRIGGYTF
-,-,TRBJ1-6,TRBV9,TGTGCCAGCAGCGTTAACGACAACTTTAATTCACCCCTCCACTTT,CASSVNDNFNSPLHF
TRBD1,-,TRBJ1-5,TRBV27,TGTGCCAGCAGTTTATCGGGAGGCAGGGGGTACTATAGCAATCAGCCCCAGCATTTT,CASSLSGGRGYYSNQPQHF
-,-,TRBJ2-7,TRBV7-2,TGTGCCAGCAGCTACGACGGGGGGCCGTCCTACGAGCAGTACTTC,CASSYDGGPSYEQYF
TRBD1,-,TRBJ1-6,TRBV2,TGTGCCAGCAGAGACAGGGCTAATTCACCCCTCCACTTT,CASRDRANSPLHF
-,-,TRBJ1-5,TRBV27,TGTGCCAGCAGTGCGAGCCCATGGGCTCAGCCCCAGCATTTT,CASSASPWAQPQHF
-,few,TRBJ2-7,TRBV10-2,TGCGCCAGCAGTGAGAGTCAGGCCGGCTACGAGCAGTACTTC,CASSESQAGYEQYF
TRBD1,-,TRBJ1-2,TRBV18,TGTGCCAGCTCGCCAAAACAGGGGGATGCGTACGGCTACACCTTC,CASSPKQGDAYGYTF
-,-,TRBJ2-2,TRBV19,TGTGCCAGTAGTACCGTCGGACAGTTCGCGAACACCGGGGAGCTGTTTTTT,CASSTVGQFANTGELFF
TRBD2,-,TRBJ2-7,TRBV2,TGTGCCAGCAGGCAACCTGGGGAGGGGTCGGGCTACGAGCAGTACTTC,CASRQPGEGSGYEQYF
-,-,TRBJ1-3,TRBV19,TGTGCCAGTACCCCGTTCGGGTCCGACTCTGGAAACACCATATATTTT,CASTPFGSDSGNTIYF
TRBD2,-,TRBJ2-1,TRBV7-9,TGTGCCAGCAGCTTAGACGGGGGGGCGAGGGAGCAGTTCTTC,CASSLDGGAREQFF
TRBD2,once,TRBJ2-3,TRBV9,TGTGCCAGCAGCGCCGGGACTAGCGGGGGCACAGATACGCAGTATTTT,CASSAGTSGGTDTQYF
-,-,TRBJ1-3,TRBV5-4,TGTGCCAGCGGCAATAAAGCAGGAACGAACTCTGGAAACACCATATATTTT,CASGNKAGTNSGNTIYF
TRBD2,-,TRBJ2-7,TRBV30,TGTGCCTGGACCGGGGGGAGCTCCTACGAGCAGTACTTC,CAWTGGSSYEQYF
-,-,TRBJ2-2,TRBV5-1,TGCGCCAGCAGCTTGCAGGGAGGCACCGGGGAGCTGTTTTTT,CASSLQGGTGELFF
-,-,TRBJ1-1,TRBV5-6,TGTGCCAGCAGGTACGGGACATACACTGAAGCTTTCTTT,CASRYGTYTEAFF
TRBD2,-,TRBJ2-1,TRBV9,TGTGCCAGCAGCGTTAGCGGGGGGTTTATCCCTAATGAGCAGTTCTTC,CASSVSGGFIPNEQFF
TRBD2,-,TRBJ2-3,TRBV7-9,TGTGCCAGCAGCTTCCGACTAGCGGGGGGCACAGATACGCAGTATTTT,CASSFRLAGGTDTQYF
TRBD1,-,TRBJ1-2,TRBV11-2,TGTGCCAGCAGCTTCGGGACAGGGGGCTTCTATGGCTACACCTTC,CASSFGTGGFYGYTF
TRBD1,-,TRBJ2-1,TRBV6-5,TGTGCCAGCAGTTATATGGGACAGGTCTCCAATGAGCAGTTCTTC,CASSYMGQVSNEQFF
-,-,TRBJ2-7,TRBV5-4,TGTGCCAGCAGCTTGGCCCTACAGGGTTCCTACGAGCAGTACTTC,CASSLALQGSYEQYF
TRBD1,-,TRBJ2-7,TRBV19,TGTGCCAGTAGTGCCTTGCGAGGGACAGACCTACGTACCTACGAGCAGTACTTC,CASSALRGTDLRTYEQYF
TRBD1,-,TRBJ2-7,TRBV10-3,TGTGCCATCAGGATGACAGGGGGGGACGAGCAGTACTTC,CAIRMTGGDEQYF
-,-,TRBJ2-7,TRBV5-6,TGTGCCAGCAGCTTTAGGACAGCCTCACCCTGGAAGTACGAGCAGTACTTC,CASSFRTASPWKYEQYF
-,-,TRBJ2-7,TRBV5-1,TGCGCCAGCAGCTTGGGGCCAGGGGTGGAGTACGAGCAGTACTTC,CASSLGPGVEYEQYF
-,-,TRBJ1-6,TRBV6-1,TGTGCCAGCAGTGAAGTACAGGTGGGCTCACCCCTCCACTTT,CASSEVQVGSPLHF
-,-,TRBJ1-2,TRBV28,TGTGCCAGCAGTCTAAACAGGGCGCGGGGCTACACCTTC,CASSLNRARGYTF
TRBD1,-,TRBJ2-7,TRBV10-3,TGTGCCATCAGAACAGGGGCCTACGAGCAGTACTTC,CAIRTGAYEQYF
TRBD1,-,TRBJ1-6,TRBV27,TGTGCCAGCAGTTGGGGACAGGGGGGAGCCTCCTATAATTCACCCCTCCACTTT,CASSWGQGGASYNSPLHF
TRBD2,-,TRBJ2-1,TRBV2,TGTGCCAGCCGAGCACTAGCGGGGGGGAGAGGAGAGCAGTTCTTC,CASRALAGGRGEQFF
TRBD1,once,TRBJ2-7,TRBV4-3,TGCGCCAGCAGCCAAGGACAGGGGGACTACGAGCAGTACTTC,CASSQGQGDYEQYF
-,-,TRBJ2-7,TRBV13,TGTGCCAGCAGCTTAAGGGCAGGGCACTACGAGCAGTACTTC,CASSLRAGHYEQYF
TRBD1,-,TRBJ1-3,TRBV19,TGTGCCAGTAGTATGGGGACAGGCACTATCTCTGGAAACACCATATATTTT,CASSMGTGTISGNTIYF
-,-,TRBJ2-3,TRBV4-3,TGCGCCAGCAGCCAAGATGGGTGGGCAGCTGTTACTAGCACAGATACGCAGTATTTT,CASSQDGWAAVTSTDTQYF
TRBD1,-,TRBJ1-6,TRBV30,TGTGCCTGGAGTGACAGGGGGAATTCACCCCTCCACTTT,CAWSDRGNSPLHF
TRBD1,-,TRBJ2-2,TRBV15,TGTGCCACCAGCAAAACAGGGGCCGGGGAGCTGTTTTTT,CATSKTGAGELFF
-,-,TRBJ2-7,TRBV13,TGTGCCAGCAGCTTATTTCGGGGATACGAGCAGTACTTC,CASSLFRGYEQYF
-,-,TRBJ2-7,TRBV15,TGTGCCACCAGCAGAGGTTCAACCTACGAGCAGTACTTC,CATSRGSTYEQYF
-,many,TRBJ1-1,TRBV6-1,TGTGCCAGTGGGGGGGGGCTTGAAGCTTTCTTT,CASGGGLEAFF
-,-,TRBJ2-7,TRBV5-1,TGCGCCAGCAGCCCCCTGGGACATTCCTACGAGCAGTACTTC,CASSPLGHSYEQYF
-,-,TRBJ2-3,TRBV6-1,TGTGCCAGCAGTGAAGTGGGTAGCGTAGATACGCAGTATTTT,CASSEVGSVDTQYF
TRBD2,-,TRBJ2-1,TRBV29-1,TGCAGCGTTGAAGGGCTAAATAGCGGGAGCACCTACAATGAGCAGTTCTTC,CSVEGLNSGSTYNEQFF
-,-,TRBJ2-2,TRBV7-9,TGTGCCAGCAGCATCGGTGGGGGCCCCGGGGAGCTGTTTTTT,CASSIGGGPGELFF
-,few,TRBJ2-7,TRBV25-1,TGTGCCAGCAGTGAGTACACCCTAGCAGGCGAGCAGTACTTC,CASSEYTLAGEQYF
-,-,TRBJ2-1,TRBV30,TGTGCCTGGAGTCGAGGGGACTCTGCAGGGAATGAGCAGTTCTTC,CAWSRGDSAGNEQFF
TRBD1,-,TRBJ1-6,TRBV18,TGTGCCAGCTCACCAATACAGGGGACCAGCTCCTATAATTCACCCCTCCACTTT,CASSPIQGTSSYNSPLHF
TRBD1,-,TRBJ2-2,TRBV10-3,TGTGCCATCCAAGGACAGGGTCCCGGGGAGCTGTTTTTT,CAIQGQGPGELFF